Shown below are 22 T cell receptor beta chains from a single sample sequenced in a study of shared clonotypes between healthy human individuals. Profiled with immunoSEQ multiplex PCR; TCRdb holds only in-frame clones, not every one. The sample records about 320,000 clones, around 87% being singletons. The sample comprised memory CD8+ T cells sorted from blood. The subset: CD45RO+ cells pooled with CCR7-negative TemRA cells. These receptors all stem from a man in his late teens or twenties in good health.

The chain has TRBV4-1 and TRBJ2-3; 10 bases are a match to TRBD2. The germline V gene encodes CDR1 MGHRA and CDR2 YSYEKL. V was pared by 0 bases and J by 3 bases, with 6 bases of the junction left unmatched. The CDR3 has 17 amino acids. CDR3 sequence (DNA): TGCGCCAGCAGCCAAGATTTTGGGACTAGCGCTACAGATACGCAGTATTTT. This codes for CASSQDFGTSATDTQYF.

This sequence joins TRBV5-1 and TRBJ2-7, with D maybe TRBD1 (5 bases). This CDR3 is 14 amino acids long. Germline CDR1 SGHRS, CDR2 YFSETQ. Trimming stripped 4 bases from V and 2 bases from J, with 13 bases between. The CDR3 DNA is TGCGCCAGCAGCCCAGAACCAGGGACCTACGAGCAGTACTTC. This translates into CASSPEPGTYEQYF. Looking up the rest from reference TRBV5-1 and TRBJ2-7 gives the full variable domain: KAGVTQTPRYLIKTRGQQVTLSCSPISGHRSVSWYQQTPGQGLQFLFEYFSETQRNKGNFPGRFSGRQFSNSRSEMNVSTLELGDSALYLCASSPEPGTYEQYFGPGTRLTVT.

This clone was recorded a few times. The J gene is TRBJ2-1, the V gene TRBV4-1; 7 nucleotides align to TRBD1. Germline V gene data show CDR1 as MGHRA and CDR2 as YSYEKL. After removal of 4 bases from V and 4 bases from J, the junction contained 4 bases not matched to a gene. This CDR3 is 14 amino acids long. The CDR3 DNA sequence: TGCGCCAGCAGCCCCGGGGACAGATACAATGAGCAGTTCTTC. This translates into CASSPGDRYNEQFF.

The chain links TRBV27 to TRBJ1-5; weak D call: TRBD1 (5 bases). Germline values: CDR1 MNHEY, CDR2 SMNVEV (reference sequence). CDR3 length: 14 amino acids. V lost 3 bases, J lost 7 bases, and 13 bases lay in between. The CDR3 sequence is CASSFGGGGQPQHF. The DNA for the CDR3 is TGTGCCAGCAGTTTTGGGGGGGGAGGACAGCCCCAGCATTTT.

V gene TRBV7-9 combines with J gene TRBJ2-5; D uncertain. There are 12 residues in the CDR3. Trimming took 1 base from V and 3 from J, leaving 3 bases between them. CDR1 is SEHNR, CDR2 FQNEAQ, per germline (reference sequence). The CDR3 DNA reads TGTGCCAGCAGCTTAGGTAAAGAGACCCAGTACTTC. It yields the protein CASSLGKETQYF.

This clone was counted once. The gene calls are TRBV7-9 and TRBJ1-3; the match to TRBD1 covers 7 bases. This CDR3 has 16 amino acids. V shed 2 bases and J 0 bases; nucleotides not matched to a gene: 4. CDR1 is SEHNR and CDR2 is FQNEAQ in the germline V gene (reference sequence). Here the CDR3 DNA reads TGTGCCAGCAGCTTAACCACAGGGGTCTCTGGAAACACCATATATTTT. Translation: CASSLTTGVSGNTIYF.

The chain uses TRBV7-9 and TRBJ1-3, with D maybe TRBD1 (6 bases). Germline V gene lookup returns CDR1 SEHNR and CDR2 FQNEAQ (reference sequence). This CDR3 contains 17 residues. Trimming removed 4 bases at V and 4 bases at J, with 20 bases between. This CDR3 reads CASSSAITDRRGNTIYF. The CDR3 DNA reads TGTGCCAGCAGCTCCGCCATCACAGACAGGCGGGGAAACACCATATATTTT.

This chain links TRBV13 with TRBJ1-3; possibly TRBD1 for D (6 bases). V dropped 5 bases and J dropped 4 bases, with 21 bases sitting between them. The CDR3 is 17 amino acids. Germline V lookup: CDR1 PRHDT, CDR2 FYEKMQ (reference sequence). The CDR3 loop is CASSLGVLPGAGNTIYF. The CDR3 bases are TGTGCCAGCAGCCTTGGCGTCTTGCCAGGGGCCGGAAACACCATATATTTT.

The gene calls are TRBV6-1 and TRBJ1-2, with unresolved D. The CDR3 is 15 residues long. V gave up 4 bases and J gave up 8 bases, with 20 bases separating them. Germline CDR1 MNHNS, CDR2 SASEGT. Here the CDR3 reads CASSADPNARKGYTF. In DNA, the CDR3 is TGTGCCAGCAGTGCAGACCCGAATGCTCGGAAGGGCTACACCTTC.

The chain uses TRBV30 and TRBJ1-2, with TRBD1 as a possible D gene (5 bases). Germline V CDR1 and CDR2: GTSNPN, SVGIG (reference sequence). The V end was cut by 0 bases, the J end by 4 bases, with 18 bases between. The CDR3 has 16 residues. The CDR3, as DNA: TGTGCCTGGAGTGTACATCCGGTCAGGGAACCCTATGGCTACACCTTC. As protein: CAWSVHPVREPYGYTF.

CDR3 sequence (DNA): TGTGCCTGGAGTGCCCCCAGTCTTGAGCAGTTCTTC. Amino acid sequence: CAWSAPSLEQFF. V is TRBV30 and J is TRBJ2-1; D is ambiguous. Germline-derived CDR1 and CDR2 are GTSNPN and SVGIG (reference sequence). V shed 1 base and J shed 9 bases, with 10 bases lying between them. The CDR3 sequence is 12 residues long. Drawing the rest from reference TRBV30 and TRBJ2-1, the complete variable domain is SQTIHQWPATLVQPVGSPLSLECTVEGTSNPNLYWYRQAAGRGLQLLFYSVGIGQISSEVPQNLSASRPQDRQFILSSKKLLLSDSGFYLCAWSAPSLEQFFGPGTRLTVL.

The chain combines TRBV5-1 with TRBJ2-1; no reliable D call. V was shortened by 3 bases and J by 8 bases, with 12 bases between the two germline ends. CDR1 and CDR2 from the germline V gene are SGHRS and YFSETQ. The CDR3 extends over 13 amino acids. As DNA, the CDR3 is TGCGCCAGCAGCTACAGTGGTGGCGATGAGCAGTTCTTC. Amino acids: CASSYSGGDEQFF.

The gene calls are TRBV9 and TRBJ2-5, with 7 bases identical to TRBD2. The CDR3 has 15 residues. V lost 0 bases to trimming and J lost 5 bases; unmatched junction nucleotides: 7. Germline V CDR1 and CDR2: SGDLS, YYNGEE. The CDR3 DNA reads as TGTGCCAGCAGCGTAGGTGGGACTACCCGGGAGACCCAGTACTTC. Translating gives CASSVGGTTRETQYF.

The rearrangement links TRBV27 to TRBJ2-3; 7 nucleotides match TRBD1. Germline trimming cut 2 bases from V and 0 bases from J; bases unmatched to any gene: 8. The germline gives CDR1 MNHEY, CDR2 SMNVEV (reference sequence). CDR3 length: 17 amino acids. Here the CDR3 reads CASSLTPGQLSTDTQYF. In DNA form, the CDR3 reads TGTGCCAGCAGTTTAACCCCGGGACAGCTTAGCACAGATACGCAGTATTTT.

This chain connects TRBV27 to TRBJ2-1, with 8 bases identical to TRBD1. The trim removed 3 bases at V and 7 bases at J, leaving 23 bases unmatched. Germline V gene lookup returns CDR1 MNHEY and CDR2 SMNVEV (reference sequence). The length of the CDR3 is 20 residues. CDR3 protein: CASSFLGTGGISSNANEQFF. The CDR3 DNA reads as TGTGCCAGCAGTTTCCTCGGGACAGGAGGTATATCCTCAAACGCTAATGAGCAGTTCTTC.

The chain couples TRBV5-4 to TRBJ2-7; D remains unclear. The V end was cut by 0 bases, the J end by 6 bases, with 10 bases between. CDR1 and CDR2 from the germline V gene are SGHNT and YYREEE (reference sequence). CDR3 length: 13 residues. The CDR3 DNA sequence: TGTGCCAGCAGCTTGGTTCAAGGGTCCGAGCAGTACTTC. Protein: CASSLVQGSEQYF.

This chain joins TRBV6-1 and TRBJ2-7, with 8 bases identical to TRBD1. Germline V gives CDR1 MNHNS, CDR2 SASEGT. The junction had 3 bases not matched to a gene; V was cut back by 5 bases and J by 3 bases. The CDR3 is 13 residues long. Here the CDR3 reads CASSNRGIYEQYF. CDR3 DNA sequence: TGTGCCAGCAGTAACAGGGGGATCTACGAGCAGTACTTC.

The chain has TRBV6-5 and TRBJ1-4, with D possibly matching TRBD1 (5 bases). In germline, CDR1 is MNHEY, CDR2 SVGAGI. The germline V and J ends were trimmed by 5 bases and 8 bases, with 15 bases remaining between them. The CDR3 has 14 residues. The CDR3 protein is CASSPWDRGEKLFF. In nucleotides, the CDR3 is TGTGCCAGCAGTCCCTGGGACCGCGGGGAAAAACTGTTTTTT.

The chain employs TRBV19 and TRBJ2-7; possible D gene TRBD2, 6 bases. The CDR3 runs 12 residues. Germline CDR1 and CDR2: LNHDA and SQIVND (reference sequence). V was clipped by 9 bases and J by 4 bases, with 13 bases between them. CDR3 in amino acids: CASQDGGYEQYF. The DNA for the CDR3 is TGTGCCAGCCAGGATGGAGGGTACGAGCAGTACTTC.

The rearrangement links TRBV7-3 to TRBJ2-2; no definite D call. Trimming removed 5 bases from V and 6 bases from J, with 13 bases in between. The CDR3 loop spans 14 amino acids. The germline CDR1 and CDR2 sequences are SGHTA and FQGTGA. DNA for the CDR3: TGTGCCAGCAGCCCGAATCTTGGAGCCGGGGAGCTGTTTTTT. It encodes CASSPNLGAGELFF. The entire variable domain, with the rest obtained from reference TRBV7-3 and TRBJ2-2, is as follows: GAGVSQTPSNKVTEKGKYVELRCDPISGHTALYWYRQSLGQGPEFLIYFQGTGAADDSGLPNDRFFAVRPEGSVSTLKIQRTERGDSAVYLCASSPNLGAGELFFGEGSRLTVL.

The genes are TRBV2 and TRBJ1-6; TRBD1 matches 7 bases. The CDR3 has 17 amino acids. V lost 3 bases to trimming and J lost 4 bases; unmatched junction nucleotides: 9. CDR1 is SNHLY, CDR2 FYNNEI, per germline. The CDR3 DNA follows: TGTGCCAGCAGTGAGTACGACAGGGAAACATATAATTCACCCCTCCACTTT. Translated: CASSEYDRETYNSPLHF. The whole variable domain, remainder taken from reference TRBV2 and TRBJ1-6, is EPEVTQTPSHQVTQMGQEVILRCVPISNHLYFYWYRQILGQKVEFLVSFYNNEISEKSEIFDDQFSVERPDGSNFTLKIRSTKLEDSAMYFCASSEYDRETYNSPLHFGNGTRLTVT.

This chain joins TRBV7-9 and TRBJ2-7; D might be TRBD2 (6 bases). The CDR3 length is 17 residues. Germline CDR1 and CDR2: SEHNR and FQNEAQ (reference sequence). V lost 4 bases and J 2 bases, leaving 21 bases between the germline ends. The CDR3 sequence: CASSSRPGERPTYEQYF. CDR3 sequence (DNA): TGTGCCAGCAGCTCCCGACCGGGGGAACGGCCCACCTACGAGCAGTACTTC.